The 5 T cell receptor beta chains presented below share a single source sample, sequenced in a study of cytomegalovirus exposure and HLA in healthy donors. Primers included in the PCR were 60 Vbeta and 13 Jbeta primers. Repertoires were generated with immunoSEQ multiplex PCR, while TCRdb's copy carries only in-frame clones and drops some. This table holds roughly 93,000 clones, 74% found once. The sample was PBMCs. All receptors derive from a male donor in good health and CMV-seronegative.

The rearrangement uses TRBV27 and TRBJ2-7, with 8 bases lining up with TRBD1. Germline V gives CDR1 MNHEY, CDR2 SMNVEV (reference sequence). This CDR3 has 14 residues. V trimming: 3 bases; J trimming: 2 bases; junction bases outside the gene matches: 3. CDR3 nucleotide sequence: TGTGCCAGCAGTTTCGGGACAGGAGCCTACGAGCAGTACTTC. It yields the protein CASSFGTGAYEQYF.

CDR3 loop: CASSYGQDGYTF. Here the CDR3 DNA reads TGCGCCAGCAGCTATGGACAGGATGGCTACACCTTC. V gene TRBV5-1 combines with J gene TRBJ1-2, with 7 bases lining up with TRBD1. The CDR3 is 12 residues long. CDR1 and CDR2 from the germline V gene are SGHRS and YFSETQ. Unmatched junction bases numbered 2, after V lost 3 bases and J lost 6 bases.

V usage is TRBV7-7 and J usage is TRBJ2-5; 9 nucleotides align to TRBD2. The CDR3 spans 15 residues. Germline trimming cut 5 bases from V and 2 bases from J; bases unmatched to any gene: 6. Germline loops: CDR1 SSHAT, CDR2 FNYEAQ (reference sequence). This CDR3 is CASSGLAGTQETQYF. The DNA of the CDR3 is TGTGCCAGCAGCGGGCTAGCGGGAACTCAAGAGACCCAGTACTTC.

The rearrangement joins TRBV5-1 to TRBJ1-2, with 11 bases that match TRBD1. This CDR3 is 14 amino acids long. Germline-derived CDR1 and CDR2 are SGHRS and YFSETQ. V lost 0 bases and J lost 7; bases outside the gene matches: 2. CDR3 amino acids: CASSLEGTGGGYTF. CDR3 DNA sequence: TGCGCCAGCAGCTTGGAAGGGACAGGGGGTGGCTACACCTTC.

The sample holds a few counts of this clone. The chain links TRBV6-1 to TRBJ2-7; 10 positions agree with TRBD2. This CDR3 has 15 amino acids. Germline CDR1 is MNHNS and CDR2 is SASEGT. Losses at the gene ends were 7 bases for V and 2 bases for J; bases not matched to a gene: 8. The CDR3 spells CASIPLAGGTYEQYF. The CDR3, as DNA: TGTGCCAGCATCCCCTTAGCGGGGGGAACCTACGAGCAGTACTTC.